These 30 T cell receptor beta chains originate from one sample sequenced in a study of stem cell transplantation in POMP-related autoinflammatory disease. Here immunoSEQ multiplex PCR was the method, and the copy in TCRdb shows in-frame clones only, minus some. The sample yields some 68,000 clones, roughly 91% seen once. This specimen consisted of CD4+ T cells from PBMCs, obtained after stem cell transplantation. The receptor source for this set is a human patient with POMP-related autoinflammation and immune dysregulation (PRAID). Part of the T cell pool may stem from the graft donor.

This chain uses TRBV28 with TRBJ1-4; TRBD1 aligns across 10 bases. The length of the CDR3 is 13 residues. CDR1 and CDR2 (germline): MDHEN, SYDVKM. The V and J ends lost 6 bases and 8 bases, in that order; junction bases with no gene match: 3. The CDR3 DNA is TGTGCCAGCAGAGGACAGGGGGTGGAAAAACTGTTTTTT. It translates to CASRGQGVEKLFF.

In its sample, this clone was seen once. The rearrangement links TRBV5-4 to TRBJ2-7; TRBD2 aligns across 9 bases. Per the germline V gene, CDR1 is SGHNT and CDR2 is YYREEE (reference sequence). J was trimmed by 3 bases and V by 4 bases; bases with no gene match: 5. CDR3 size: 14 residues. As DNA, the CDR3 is TGTGCCAGCAGCGCGACTAGCGGTAGCTACGAGCAGTACTTC. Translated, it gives CASSATSGSYEQYF.

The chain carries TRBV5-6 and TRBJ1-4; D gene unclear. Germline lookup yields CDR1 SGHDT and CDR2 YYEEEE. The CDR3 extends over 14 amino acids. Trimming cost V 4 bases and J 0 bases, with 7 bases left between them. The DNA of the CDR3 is TGTGCCAGCAGCCGACAAGCAACTAATGAAAAACTGTTTTTT. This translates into CASSRQATNEKLFF.

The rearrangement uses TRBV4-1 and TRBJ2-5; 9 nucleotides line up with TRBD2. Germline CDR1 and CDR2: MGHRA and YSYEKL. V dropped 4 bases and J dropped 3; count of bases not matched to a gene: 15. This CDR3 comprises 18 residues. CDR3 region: CASSRVFELAGGEETQYF. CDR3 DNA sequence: TGCGCCAGCAGCCGGGTGTTCGAATTGGCGGGGGGGGAAGAGACCCAGTACTTC.

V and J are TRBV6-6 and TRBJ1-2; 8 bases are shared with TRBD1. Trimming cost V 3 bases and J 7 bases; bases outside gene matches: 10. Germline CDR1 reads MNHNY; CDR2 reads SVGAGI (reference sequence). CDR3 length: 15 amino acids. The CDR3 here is CASSYSQGAPLGYTF. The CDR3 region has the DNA TGTGCCAGCAGTTATTCCCAGGGGGCGCCCCTTGGCTACACCTTC.

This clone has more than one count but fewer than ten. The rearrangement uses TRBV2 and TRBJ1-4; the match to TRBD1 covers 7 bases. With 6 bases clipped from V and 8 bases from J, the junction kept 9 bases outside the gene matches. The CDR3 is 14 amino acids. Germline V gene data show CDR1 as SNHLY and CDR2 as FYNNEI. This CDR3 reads CASSGHRGREKLFF. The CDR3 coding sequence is TGTGCCAGCAGCGGCCACAGGGGTCGGGAAAAACTGTTTTTT.

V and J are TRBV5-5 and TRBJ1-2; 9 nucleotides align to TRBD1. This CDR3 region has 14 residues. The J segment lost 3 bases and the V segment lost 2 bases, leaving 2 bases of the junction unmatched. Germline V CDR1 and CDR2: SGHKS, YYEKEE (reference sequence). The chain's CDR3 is CASSFWTGDYGYTF. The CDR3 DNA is TGTGCCAGCAGCTTTTGGACAGGGGACTATGGCTACACCTTC.

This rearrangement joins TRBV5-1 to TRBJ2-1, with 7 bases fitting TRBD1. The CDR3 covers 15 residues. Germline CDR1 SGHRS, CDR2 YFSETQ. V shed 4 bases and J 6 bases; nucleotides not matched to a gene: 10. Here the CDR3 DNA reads TGCGCCAGCAGCGTTGGACAGGTCCGGATCAATGAGCAGTTCTTC. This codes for CASSVGQVRINEQFF.

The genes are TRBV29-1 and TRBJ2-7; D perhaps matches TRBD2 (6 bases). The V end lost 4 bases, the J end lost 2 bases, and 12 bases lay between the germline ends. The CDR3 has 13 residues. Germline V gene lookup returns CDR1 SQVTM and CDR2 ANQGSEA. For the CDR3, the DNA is TGCAGCGTTGGCAAACTAGCTCCCTACGAGCAGTACTTC. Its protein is CSVGKLAPYEQYF.

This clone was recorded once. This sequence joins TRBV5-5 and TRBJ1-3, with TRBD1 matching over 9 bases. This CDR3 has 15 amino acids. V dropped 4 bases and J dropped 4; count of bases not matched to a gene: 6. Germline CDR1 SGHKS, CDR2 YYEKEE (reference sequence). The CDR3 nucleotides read TGTGCCAGCAGCGGGGGACAGGGCGACGGAAACACCATATATTTT. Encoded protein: CASSGGQGDGNTIYF.

The CDR3 DNA reads TGTGCCACCAGCAGGGCAGGTCGGTCTGGGGCCAACGTCCTGACTTTC. Translation: CATSRAGRSGANVLTF. This sequence joins TRBV15 and TRBJ2-6; D remains ambiguous. Germline CDR1 LNHNV, CDR2 YYDKDF (reference sequence). V lost 3 bases, J lost 1 base, and 10 bases lay in between. The CDR3 is 16 residues long.

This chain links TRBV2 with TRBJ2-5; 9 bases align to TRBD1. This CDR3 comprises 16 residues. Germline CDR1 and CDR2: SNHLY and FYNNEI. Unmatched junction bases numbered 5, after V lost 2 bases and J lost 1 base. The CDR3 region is CASSEPGQGVQETQYF. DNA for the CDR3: TGTGCCAGCAGTGAACCGGGACAGGGTGTCCAAGAGACCCAGTACTTC.

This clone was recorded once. The CDR3 spells CAWSLDIGREIIYEQFF. The CDR3 bases are TGTGCCTGGAGTCTAGATATAGGCAGAGAAATTATCTATGAGCAGTTCTTC. The V and J genes are TRBV30 and TRBJ2-1; D not resolved. V lost 2 bases and J 8 bases, leaving 25 bases between the germline ends. The V gene's germline CDR1 is GTSNPN and CDR2 SVGIG (reference sequence). CDR3 length: 17 residues. The full variable domain, in which reference TRBV30 and TRBJ2-1 provide the parts outside the CDR3, is SQTIHQWPATLVQPVGSPLSLECTVEGTSNPNLYWYRQAAGRGLQLLFYSVGIGQISSEVPQNLSASRPQDRQFILSSKKLLLSDSGFYLCAWSLDIGREIIYEQFFGPGTRLTVL.

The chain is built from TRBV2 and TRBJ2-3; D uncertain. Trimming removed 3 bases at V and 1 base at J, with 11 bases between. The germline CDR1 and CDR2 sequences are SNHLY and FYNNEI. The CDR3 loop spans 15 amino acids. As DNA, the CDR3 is TGTGCCAGCAGTGAGTCTCTAGGCCGCACAGATACGCAGTATTTT. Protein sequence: CASSESLGRTDTQYF.

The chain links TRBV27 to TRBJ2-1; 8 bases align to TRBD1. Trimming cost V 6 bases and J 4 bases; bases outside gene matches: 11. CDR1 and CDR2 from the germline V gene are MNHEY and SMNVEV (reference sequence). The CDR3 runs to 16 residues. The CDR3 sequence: CASRQGAAPNYNEQFF. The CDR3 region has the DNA TGTGCCAGCAGGCAGGGGGCCGCCCCGAATTACAATGAGCAGTTCTTC.

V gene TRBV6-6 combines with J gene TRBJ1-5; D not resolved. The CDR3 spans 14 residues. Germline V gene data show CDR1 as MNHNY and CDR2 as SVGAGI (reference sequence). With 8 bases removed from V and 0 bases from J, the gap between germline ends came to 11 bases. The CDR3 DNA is TGTGCCAGCCGGGCGGTGTATAGCAATCAGCCCCAGCATTTT. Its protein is CASRAVYSNQPQHF.

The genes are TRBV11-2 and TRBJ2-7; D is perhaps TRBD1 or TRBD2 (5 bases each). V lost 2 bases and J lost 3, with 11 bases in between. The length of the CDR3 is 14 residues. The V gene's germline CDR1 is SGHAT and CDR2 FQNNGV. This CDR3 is CASSLTRGFYEQYV. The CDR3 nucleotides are TGTGCCAGCAGCTTAACCCGGGGCTTCTACGAGCAGTACGTC.

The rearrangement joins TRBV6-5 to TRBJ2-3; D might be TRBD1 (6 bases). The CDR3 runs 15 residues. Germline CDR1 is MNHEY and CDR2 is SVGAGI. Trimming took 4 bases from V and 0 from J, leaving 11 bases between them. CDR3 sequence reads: CASSSPGVSTDTQYF. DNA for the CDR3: TGTGCCAGCAGTTCTCCAGGGGTGAGCACAGATACGCAGTATTTT.

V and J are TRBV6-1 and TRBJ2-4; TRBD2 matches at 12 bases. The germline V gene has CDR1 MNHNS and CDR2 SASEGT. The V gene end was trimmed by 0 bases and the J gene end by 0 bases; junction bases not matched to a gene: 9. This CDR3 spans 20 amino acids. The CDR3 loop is CASSEAKLAGGVGAKNIQYF. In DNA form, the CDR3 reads TGTGCCAGCAGTGAAGCCAAACTAGCGGGAGGCGTGGGAGCCAAAAACATTCAGTACTTC.

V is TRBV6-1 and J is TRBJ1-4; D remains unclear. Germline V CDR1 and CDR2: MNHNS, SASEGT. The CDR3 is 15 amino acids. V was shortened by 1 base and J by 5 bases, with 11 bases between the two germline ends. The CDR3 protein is CASSEVGISNEKLFF. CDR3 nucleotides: TGTGCCAGCAGTGAAGTCGGGATTTCAAATGAAAAACTGTTTTTT.

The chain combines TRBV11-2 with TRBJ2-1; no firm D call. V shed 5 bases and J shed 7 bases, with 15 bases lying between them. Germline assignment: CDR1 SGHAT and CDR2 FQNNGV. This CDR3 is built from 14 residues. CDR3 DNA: TGTGCCAGCAGCCCCATGCGGTTTCAGAATGAGCAGTTCTTC. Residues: CASSPMRFQNEQFF. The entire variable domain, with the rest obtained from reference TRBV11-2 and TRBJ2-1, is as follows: EAGVAQSPRYKIIEKRQSVAFWCNPISGHATLYWYQQILGQGPKLLIQFQNNGVVDDSQLPKDRFSAERLKGVDSTLKIQPAKLEDSAVYLCASSPMRFQNEQFFGPGTRLTVL.

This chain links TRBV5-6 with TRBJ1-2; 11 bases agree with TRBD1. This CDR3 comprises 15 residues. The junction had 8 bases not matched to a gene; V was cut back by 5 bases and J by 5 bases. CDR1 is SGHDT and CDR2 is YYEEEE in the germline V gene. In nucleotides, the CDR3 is TGTGCCAGCAGGGAGGCTGGACAGGGGGCATATGGCTACACCTTC. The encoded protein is CASREAGQGAYGYTF.

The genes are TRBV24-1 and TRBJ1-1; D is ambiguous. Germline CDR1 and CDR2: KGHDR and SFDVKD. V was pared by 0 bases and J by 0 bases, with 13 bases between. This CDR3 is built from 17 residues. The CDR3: CATSDLPYVELNTEAFF. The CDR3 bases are TGTGCCACCAGTGATTTGCCTTACGTGGAGCTGAACACTGAAGCTTTCTTT.

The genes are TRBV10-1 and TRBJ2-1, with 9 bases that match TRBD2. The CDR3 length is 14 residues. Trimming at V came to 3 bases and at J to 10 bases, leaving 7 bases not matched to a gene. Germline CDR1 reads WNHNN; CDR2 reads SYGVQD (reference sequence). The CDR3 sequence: CASSEGAGGYEQFF. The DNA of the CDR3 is TGCGCCAGCAGTGAAGGAGCGGGGGGTTACGAGCAGTTCTTC.

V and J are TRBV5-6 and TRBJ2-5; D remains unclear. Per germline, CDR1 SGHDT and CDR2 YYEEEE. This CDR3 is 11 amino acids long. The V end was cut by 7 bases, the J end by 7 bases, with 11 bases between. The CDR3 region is CASEKARTQYF. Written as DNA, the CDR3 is TGTGCCAGCGAAAAAGCTCGGACCCAGTACTTC.

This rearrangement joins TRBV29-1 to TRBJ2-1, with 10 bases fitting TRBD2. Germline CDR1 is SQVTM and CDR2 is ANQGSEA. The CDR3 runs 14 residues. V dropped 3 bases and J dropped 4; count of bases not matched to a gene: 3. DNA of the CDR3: TGCAGCGTTGATTCTAGCGGGAGATACAATGAGCAGTTCTTC. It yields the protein CSVDSSGRYNEQFF.

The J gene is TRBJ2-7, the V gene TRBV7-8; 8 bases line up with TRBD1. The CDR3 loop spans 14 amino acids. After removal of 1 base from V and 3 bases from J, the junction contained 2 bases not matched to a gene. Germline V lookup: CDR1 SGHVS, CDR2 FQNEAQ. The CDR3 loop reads CASSLGTGLYEQYV. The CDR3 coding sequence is TGTGCCAGCAGCTTAGGGACAGGGCTCTACGAGCAGTACGTC.

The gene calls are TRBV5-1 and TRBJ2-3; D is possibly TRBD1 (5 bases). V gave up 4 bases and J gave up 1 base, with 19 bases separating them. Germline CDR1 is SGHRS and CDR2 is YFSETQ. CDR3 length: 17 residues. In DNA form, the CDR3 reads TGCGCCAGCAGCCCCTCCCTAAGGGGTCTGGGCACAGATACGCAGTATTTT. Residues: CASSPSLRGLGTDTQYF. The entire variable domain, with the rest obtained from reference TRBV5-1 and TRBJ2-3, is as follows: KAGVTQTPRYLIKTRGQQVTLSCSPISGHRSVSWYQQTPGQGLQFLFEYFSETQRNKGNFPGRFSGRQFSNSRSEMNVSTLELGDSALYLCASSPSLRGLGTDTQYFGPGTRLTVL.

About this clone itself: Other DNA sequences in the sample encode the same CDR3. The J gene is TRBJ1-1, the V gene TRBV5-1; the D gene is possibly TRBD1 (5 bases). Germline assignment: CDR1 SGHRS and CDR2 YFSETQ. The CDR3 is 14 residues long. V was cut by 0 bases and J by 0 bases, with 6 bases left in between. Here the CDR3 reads CASSLGGLNTEAFF. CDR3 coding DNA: TGCGCCAGCAGCTTGGGGGGCCTGAACACTGAAGCTTTCTTT.

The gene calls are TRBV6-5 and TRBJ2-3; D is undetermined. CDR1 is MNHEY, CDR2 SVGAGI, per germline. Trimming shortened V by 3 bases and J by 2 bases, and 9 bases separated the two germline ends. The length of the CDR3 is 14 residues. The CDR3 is CASSYRVDTDTQYF. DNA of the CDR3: TGTGCCAGCAGTTATCGAGTGGACACAGATACGCAGTATTTT.